This T cell receptor beta chain was identified in a study of blood T cells in healthy people across ages. General study findings and limits: Because donor CMV status was unknown, expanded clonotype changes were possibly confounded. Across the age range, TCR beta diversity per million T cells fell in a roughly linear way.

V was pared by 3 bases and J by 13 bases, with 20 bases between. The CDR3 has 14 residues. CDR1 SGDLS and CDR2 YYNGEE come from the germline V gene. Remarks on this clonotype: The antigen is undetermined.

A second PCR of 7 to 11 cycles used a sample-barcoded 5' primer and a J-beta primer mix. TCRdb recomputed calls from the 5' RACE reads with MiXCR, one row per CDR3 protein. The top ten hold roughly 19% of the sample, which has under 1 million distinct CDR3 sequences, under 55% seen once. The receptor comes from a man between 60 and 70 years old in good health. The sequenced sample was blood. This chain links TRBV9 with TRBJ2-4; tentative D call: TRBD1 (7 bases). CDR3 sequence reads: CASSGGFGGQKQYF. The CDR3 DNA is TGTGCCAGCAGCGGAGGGTTCGGGGGACAGAAGCAGTACTTC.